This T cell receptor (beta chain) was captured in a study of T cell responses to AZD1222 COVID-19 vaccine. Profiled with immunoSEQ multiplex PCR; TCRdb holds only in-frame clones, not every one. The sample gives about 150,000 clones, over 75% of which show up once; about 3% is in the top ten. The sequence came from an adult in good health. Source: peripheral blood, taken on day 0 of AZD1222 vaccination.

CDR3 DNA sequence: TGTGCCAGCAGCTTAGATCGGTCAGGGGCGCTGACTGAAGCTTTCTTT. It translates to CASSLDRSGALTEAFF. The chain employs TRBV11-2 and TRBJ1-1; D perhaps matches TRBD1 (6 bases). The CDR3 is made up of 16 amino acids. Germline values: CDR1 SGHAT, CDR2 FQNNGV. Trimming removed 0 bases at V and 5 bases at J, with 16 bases between.